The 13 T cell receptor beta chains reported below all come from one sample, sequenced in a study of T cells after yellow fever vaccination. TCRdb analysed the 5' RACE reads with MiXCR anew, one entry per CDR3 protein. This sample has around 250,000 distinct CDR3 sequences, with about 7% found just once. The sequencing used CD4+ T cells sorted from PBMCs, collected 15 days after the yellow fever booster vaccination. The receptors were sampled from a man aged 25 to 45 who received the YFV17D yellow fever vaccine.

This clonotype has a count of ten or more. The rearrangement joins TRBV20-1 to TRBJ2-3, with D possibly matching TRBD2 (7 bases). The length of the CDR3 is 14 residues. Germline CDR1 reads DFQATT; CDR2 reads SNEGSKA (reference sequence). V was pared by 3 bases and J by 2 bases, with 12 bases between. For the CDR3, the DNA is TGCAGTGCTAGGAGGGGGGACTACACAGATACGCAGTATTTT. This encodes CSARRGDYTDTQYF.

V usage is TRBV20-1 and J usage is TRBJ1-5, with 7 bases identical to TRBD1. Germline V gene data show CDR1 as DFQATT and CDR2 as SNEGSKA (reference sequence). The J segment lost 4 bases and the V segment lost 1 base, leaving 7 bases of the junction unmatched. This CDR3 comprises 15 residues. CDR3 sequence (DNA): TGCAGTGCTAGAGCTCGGGGACAGTGGAATCAGCCCCAGCATTTT. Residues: CSARARGQWNQPQHF.

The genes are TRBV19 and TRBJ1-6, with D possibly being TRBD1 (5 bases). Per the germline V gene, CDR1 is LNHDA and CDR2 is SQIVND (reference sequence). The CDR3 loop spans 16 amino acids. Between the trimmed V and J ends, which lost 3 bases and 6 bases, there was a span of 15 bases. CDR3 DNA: TGTGCCAGTAGTATTGGTCGACAGAATATTAATTCACCCCTCCACTTT. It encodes CASSIGRQNINSPLHF.

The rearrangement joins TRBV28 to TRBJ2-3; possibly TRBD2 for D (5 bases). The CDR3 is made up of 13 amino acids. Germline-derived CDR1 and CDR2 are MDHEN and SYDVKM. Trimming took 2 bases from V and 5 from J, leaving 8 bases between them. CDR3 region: CASSLRLQDTQYF. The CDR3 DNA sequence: TGTGCCAGCAGTTTAAGACTACAAGATACGCAGTATTTT.

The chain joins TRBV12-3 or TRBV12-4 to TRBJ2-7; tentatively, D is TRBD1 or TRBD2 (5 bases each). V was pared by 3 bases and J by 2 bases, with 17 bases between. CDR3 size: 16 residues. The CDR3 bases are TGTGCCAGCAGTTTGGGACGGATCGAGATAACCTACGAGCAGTACTTC. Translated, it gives CASSLGRIEITYEQYF.

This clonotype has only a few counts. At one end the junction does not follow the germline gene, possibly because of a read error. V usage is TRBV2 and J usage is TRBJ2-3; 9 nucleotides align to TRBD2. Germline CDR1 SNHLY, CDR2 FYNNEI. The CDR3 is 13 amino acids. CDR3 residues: CASNELAGDTQYF. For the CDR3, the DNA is TGTGCCAGCAATGAACTAGCGGGAGATACGCAGTATTTT.

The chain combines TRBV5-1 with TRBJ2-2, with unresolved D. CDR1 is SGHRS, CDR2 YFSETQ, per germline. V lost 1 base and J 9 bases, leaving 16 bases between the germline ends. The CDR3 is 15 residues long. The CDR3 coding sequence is TGCGCCAGCAGCTTGATCGTAGGCAGTTCAAGGGAGCTGTTTTTT. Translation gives CASSLIVGSSRELFF.

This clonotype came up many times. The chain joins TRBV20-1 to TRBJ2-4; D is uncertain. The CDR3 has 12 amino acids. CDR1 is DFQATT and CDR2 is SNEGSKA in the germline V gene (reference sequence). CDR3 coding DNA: TGCAGCGTAGGAAGGGCCAAAAACATTCAGTACTTC. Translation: CSVGRAKNIQYF.

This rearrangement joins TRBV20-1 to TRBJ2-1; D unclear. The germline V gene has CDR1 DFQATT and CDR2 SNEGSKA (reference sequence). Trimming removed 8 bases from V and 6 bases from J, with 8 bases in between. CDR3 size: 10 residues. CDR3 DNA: TGCAGTCCCCTGCTCAATGAGCAGTTCTTC. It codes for CSPLLNEQFF.

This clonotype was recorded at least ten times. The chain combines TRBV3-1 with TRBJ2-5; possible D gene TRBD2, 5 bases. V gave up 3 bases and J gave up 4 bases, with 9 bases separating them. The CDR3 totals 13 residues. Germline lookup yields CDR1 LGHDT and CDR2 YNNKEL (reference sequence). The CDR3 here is CASSQFGGETQYF. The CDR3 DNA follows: TGTGCCAGCAGCCAGTTTGGAGGAGAGACCCAGTACTTC.

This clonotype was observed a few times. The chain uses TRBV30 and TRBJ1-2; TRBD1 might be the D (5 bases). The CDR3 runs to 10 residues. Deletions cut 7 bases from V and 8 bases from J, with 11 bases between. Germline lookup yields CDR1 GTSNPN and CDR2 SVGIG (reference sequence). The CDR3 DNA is TGTGCCTCCGGGACGGGCGGCTACACCTTC. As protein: CASGTGGYTF.

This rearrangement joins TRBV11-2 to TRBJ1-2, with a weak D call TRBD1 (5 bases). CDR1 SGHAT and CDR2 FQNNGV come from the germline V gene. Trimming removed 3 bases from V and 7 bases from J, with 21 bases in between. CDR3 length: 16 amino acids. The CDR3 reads CASSLHGTLKSGGYTF. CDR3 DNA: TGTGCCAGCAGCTTGCACGGGACGTTAAAATCGGGTGGCTACACCTTC.

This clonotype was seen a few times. The CDR3 loop is CASSQIAGGDTQYF. CDR3 in DNA: TGTGCCAGCAGCCAAATAGCGGGAGGGGATACGCAGTATTTT. The chain employs TRBV3-1 and TRBJ2-3, with 11 bases aligning to TRBD2. The CDR3 has 14 residues. Germline V gene sequence: CDR1 LGHDT, CDR2 YNNKEL (reference sequence). V lost 2 bases to trimming and J lost 6 bases; unmatched junction nucleotides: 1.